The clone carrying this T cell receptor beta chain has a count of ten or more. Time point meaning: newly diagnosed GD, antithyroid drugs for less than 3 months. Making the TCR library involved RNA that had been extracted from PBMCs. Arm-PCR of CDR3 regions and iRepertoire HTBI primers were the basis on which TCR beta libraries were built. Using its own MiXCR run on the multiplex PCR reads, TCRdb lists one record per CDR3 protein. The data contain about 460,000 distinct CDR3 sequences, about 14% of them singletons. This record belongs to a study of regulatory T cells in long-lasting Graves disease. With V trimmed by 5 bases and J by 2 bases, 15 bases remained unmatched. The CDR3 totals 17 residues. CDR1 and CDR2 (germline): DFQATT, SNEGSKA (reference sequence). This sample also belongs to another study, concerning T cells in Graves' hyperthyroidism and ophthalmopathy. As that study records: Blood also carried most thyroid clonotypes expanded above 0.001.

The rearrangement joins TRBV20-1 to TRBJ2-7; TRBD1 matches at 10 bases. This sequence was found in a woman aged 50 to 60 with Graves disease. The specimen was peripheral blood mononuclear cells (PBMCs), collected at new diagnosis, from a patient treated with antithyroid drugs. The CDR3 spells CSAAQTPGQGRPYEQYF. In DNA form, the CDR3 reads TGCAGTGCTGCCCAAACACCGGGACAGGGGAGACCCTACGAGCAGTACTTC.